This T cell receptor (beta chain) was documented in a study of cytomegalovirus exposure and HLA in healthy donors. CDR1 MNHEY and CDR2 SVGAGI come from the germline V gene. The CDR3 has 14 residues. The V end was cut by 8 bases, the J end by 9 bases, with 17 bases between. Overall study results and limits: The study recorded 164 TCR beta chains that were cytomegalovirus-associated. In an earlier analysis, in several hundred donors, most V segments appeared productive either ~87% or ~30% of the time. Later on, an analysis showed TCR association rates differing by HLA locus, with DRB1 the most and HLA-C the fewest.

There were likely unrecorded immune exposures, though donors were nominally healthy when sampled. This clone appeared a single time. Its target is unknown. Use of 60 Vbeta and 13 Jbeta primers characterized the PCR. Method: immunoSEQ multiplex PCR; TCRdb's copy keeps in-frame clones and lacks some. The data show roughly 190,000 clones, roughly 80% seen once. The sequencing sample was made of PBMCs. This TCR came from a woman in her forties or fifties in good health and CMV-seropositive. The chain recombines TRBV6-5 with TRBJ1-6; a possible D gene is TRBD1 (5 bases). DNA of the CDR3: TGTGCCAGCCAATCCCAAGGGGAGGGTTCACCCCTCCACTTT. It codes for CASQSQGEGSPLHF.